The subject of this entry is one TCR beta chain. The antigen is not known. CDR3 length equals 13 residues. Germline values: CDR1 LGHNT, CDR2 FRNRAP. V was trimmed by 1 base and J by 2 bases, leaving 5 bases between them. This record belongs to a study of T cells in localized non-small cell lung cancer. Study-wide results and caveats: Appearances in adjacent lung were noted for a median roughly 50 of the top 100 tumor clones. Elevated blood T cell density was associated with longer overall survival. In uninvolved adjacent lung, T cell clonality reached its highest value, exceeding tumor.

Only in-frame clones appear in the TCRdb table, and some are missing; sequencing was by immunoSEQ multiplex PCR. The data show tens of thousands of clones, approximately 80% seen once. Sample: PBMCs, taken before any cancer treatment. This clonotype originated in a man between 40 and 69 years old with stage II lung adenocarcinoma. This sequence joins TRBV12-5 and TRBJ2-5; D ambiguous. CDR3 nucleotide sequence: TGTGCTAGTGGTTTGGGGCAGCAAGAGACCCAGTACTTC. Translated, it gives CASGLGQQETQYF.